The 15 T cell receptor beta chains below come from one sample, sequenced in a study of beta chain features in type 1 diabetes. Sequenced material consisted of expressed TCRB transcripts (all of the isolated RNA was reverse transcribed). The assay was immunoSEQ multiplex PCR, and TCRdb's table has in-frame clones only and misses some. The table shows just over 600,000 clones, with 15% to 17% occurring only once. Sequenced sample: naive CD4+ T cells from blood. The receptor set was obtained from a young man in good health.

The chain couples TRBV28 to TRBJ2-2; 8 bases are shared with TRBD2. From germline, CDR1 is MDHEN and CDR2 SYDVKM. This CDR3 is built from 15 residues. J gave up 6 bases and V 3 bases, and 6 bases lay outside the gene matches. CDR3 loop: CASSFLGRVAGELFF. Written as DNA, the CDR3 is TGTGCCAGCAGTTTTCTCGGGAGGGTTGCCGGGGAGCTGTTTTTT.

In its sample, this clone was seen a few times. CDR3 DNA: TGTGCCAGCAGCTTGGCTGTTGCGGGAGGGCCTTGGACCCAGTACTTC. As protein: CASSLAVAGGPWTQYF. The chain couples TRBV5-4 to TRBJ2-5; 9 bases match TRBD2. The CDR3 has 16 residues. The junction had 10 bases not matched to a gene; V was cut back by 0 bases and J by 7 bases. CDR1 and CDR2 (germline): SGHNT, YYREEE (reference sequence).

This clone was picked up a small number of times. The V and J genes are TRBV4-3 and TRBJ1-1, with D perhaps matching TRBD1 (6 bases). CDR3 length: 14 amino acids. The V and J ends lost 4 bases and 4 bases respectively, with 13 bases between them. In germline, CDR1 is LGHNA, CDR2 YSLEER. DNA for the CDR3: TGCGCCAGCAGCCGAACAGGACAGCTCACTGAAGCTTTCTTT. Encoded protein: CASSRTGQLTEAFF.

The rearrangement uses TRBV7-9 and TRBJ2-3; perhaps TRBD2 as D (5 bases). V dropped 5 bases and J dropped 2 bases, with 8 bases sitting between them. Germline CDR1 reads SEHNR; CDR2 reads FQNEAQ (reference sequence). The CDR3 is 13 amino acids. CDR3 DNA sequence: TGTGCCAGCAGCCCCGGGAACACAGATACGCAGTATTTT. Protein sequence: CASSPGNTDTQYF. Drawing the rest from reference TRBV7-9 and TRBJ2-3, the complete variable domain is DTGVSQNPRHKITKRGQNVTFRCDPISEHNRLYWYRQTLGQGPEFLTYFQNEAQLEKSRLLSDRFSAERPKGSFSTLEIQRTEQGDSAMYLCASSPGNTDTQYFGPGTRLTVL.

The rearrangement uses TRBV5-1 and TRBJ2-7; D might be TRBD1 (6 bases). The V gene lost 4 bases and the J gene lost 6 bases, with 14 bases spanning the gap. This CDR3 spans 13 amino acids. The germline gives CDR1 SGHRS, CDR2 YFSETQ. CDR3 DNA sequence: TGCGCCAGCAGCATCGACACAGGGTCCGAGCAGTACTTC. Translated: CASSIDTGSEQYF.

This clone was recorded a few times. The V call is TRBV11-2, the J call TRBJ2-5, with D possibly being TRBD1 (6 bases). The CDR3 length is 14 residues. Trimming left V 8 bases short and J 0 bases short, with 13 bases between. Germline-derived CDR1 and CDR2 are SGHAT and FQNNGV. CDR3 bases: TGTGCCAGCTCACGGACAGATTACCAAGAGACCCAGTACTTC. This translates into CASSRTDYQETQYF.

The J gene is TRBJ2-4, the V gene TRBV28, with D perhaps matching TRBD2 (5 bases). V lost 8 bases, J lost 0 bases, and 11 bases lay in between. This CDR3 is built from 14 residues. CDR1 is MDHEN, CDR2 SYDVKM, per germline. The CDR3 region has the DNA TGTGCCAGCGGTGGGAGTTTAGCCAAAAACATTCAGTACTTC. Translation gives CASGGSLAKNIQYF.

The gene calls are TRBV5-1 and TRBJ2-5; 8 bases map to TRBD1. V lost 3 bases and J lost 5; bases outside the gene matches: 9. The CDR3 runs 15 residues. The germline V gene encodes CDR1 SGHRS and CDR2 YFSETQ. The CDR3 sequence is CASSSGQGHKETQYF. CDR3 nucleotides: TGCGCCAGCAGCTCCGGACAGGGTCATAAGGAGACCCAGTACTTC.

This clone was counted a few times. The chain uses TRBV14 and TRBJ2-1; 7 bases are shared with TRBD1. Germline values: CDR1 SGHDN, CDR2 FVKESK. V lost 3 bases, J lost 6 bases, and 11 bases stayed unmatched. The CDR3 consists of 16 residues. Here the CDR3 DNA reads TGTGCCAGCAGCCATCAACGCTACGCAGGGGGCAATGAGCAGTTCTTC. It specifies CASSHQRYAGGNEQFF.

The chain has TRBV9 and TRBJ1-2; D call uncertain. Germline V gene lookup returns CDR1 SGDLS and CDR2 YYNGEE. Trimming cost V 4 bases and J 8 bases, with 18 bases left between them. This CDR3 has 14 residues. CDR3 sequence: CASSTSTLPRGYTF. The CDR3, as DNA: TGTGCCAGCAGCACATCGACACTCCCGCGGGGCTACACCTTC.

The rearrangement links TRBV6-1 to TRBJ1-1; the D is unclear. The germline V gene has CDR1 MNHNS and CDR2 SASEGT. V lost 4 bases and J lost 5, with 8 bases in between. The CDR3 contains 12 residues. The chain's CDR3 is CASSALGTEAFF. In DNA, the CDR3 is TGTGCCAGCAGTGCCCTAGGTACTGAAGCTTTCTTT.

This clone was observed once. V and J are TRBV5-1 and TRBJ2-2, with 8 bases fitting TRBD1. The CDR3 is made up of 15 amino acids. CDR1 and CDR2 (germline): SGHRS, YFSETQ. J lost 4 bases, V lost 4 bases, and 6 bases had no gene match. CDR3: CASSVPGGGTGELFF. The CDR3 nucleotides read TGCGCCAGCAGCGTGCCAGGGGGCGGCACCGGGGAGCTGTTTTTT.

This clone was seen a few times. The genes are TRBV29-1 and TRBJ1-4; D uncertain. Trimming removed 2 bases at V and 0 bases at J, with 10 bases between. Germline CDR1 and CDR2: SQVTM and ANQGSEA. This CDR3 has 15 amino acids. CDR3 sequence: CSVESEGPTNEKLFF. The CDR3 DNA reads TGCAGCGTTGAATCCGAGGGTCCAACTAATGAAAAACTGTTTTTT.

This clone appeared a few times. J is TRBJ1-5 and V is TRBV19; D uncertain. This CDR3 has 10 residues. Between the trimmed V and J ends, which lost 9 bases and 6 bases, there was a span of 6 bases. Germline-derived CDR1 and CDR2 are LNHDA and SQIVND (reference sequence). The DNA of the CDR3 is TGTGCCAGGGCCATTCAGCCCCAGCATTTT. This gives the protein CARAIQPQHF.

The chain combines TRBV4-2 with TRBJ2-3; D remains ambiguous. The CDR3 totals 15 residues. V was clipped by 1 base and J by 2 bases, with 10 bases between them. CDR1 and CDR2 from the germline V gene are LGHNA and YNFKEQ. CDR3 DNA sequence: TGTGCCAGCAGCCAAGGGACCTTTTTCACAGATACGCAGTATTTT. Amino acids: CASSQGTFFTDTQYF.